This T cell receptor (beta chain) was identified during a study of circulating and synovial CD4+ cells in juvenile arthritis. Points from the study as a whole: Compared with bulk blood, circulating pathogenic-like lymphocytes shared substantially more CDR3 sequences with synovial T cells. Bulk blood CD4 repertoires were more diverse than these.

Samples derive from patients with active juvenile idiopathic arthritis. As for this clone: Its antigen is not identified.

V lost 3 bases, J lost 5 bases, and 10 bases lay in between. This CDR3 spans 13 amino acids. Germline values: CDR1 SGHTA, CDR2 FQGTGA. Profiled with immunoSEQ multiplex PCR; TCRdb holds only in-frame clones, not every one. The sample yields roughly 32,000 clones, roughly 96% seen once. Sequencing was done on a sample of CD4+ T cells from blood. This receptor was identified in a human donor with juvenile idiopathic arthritis. The chain couples TRBV7-3 to TRBJ1-1; D not certain. The CDR3 sequence is CASSFNGRTEAFF. In nucleotides, the CDR3 is TGTGCCAGCAGCTTCAATGGGAGGACTGAAGCTTTCTTT.